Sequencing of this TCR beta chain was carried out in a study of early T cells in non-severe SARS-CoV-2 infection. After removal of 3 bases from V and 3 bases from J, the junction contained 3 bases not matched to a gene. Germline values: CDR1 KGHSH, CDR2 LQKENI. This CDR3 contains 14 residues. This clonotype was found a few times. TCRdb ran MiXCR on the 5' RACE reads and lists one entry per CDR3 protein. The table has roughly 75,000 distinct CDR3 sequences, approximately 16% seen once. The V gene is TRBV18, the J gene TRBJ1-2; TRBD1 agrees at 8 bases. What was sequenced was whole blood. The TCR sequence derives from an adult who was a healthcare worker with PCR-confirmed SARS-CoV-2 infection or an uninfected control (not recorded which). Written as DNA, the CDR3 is TGTGCCAGCTCACCTGGACAGGGCTACTATGGCTACACCTTC. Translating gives CASSPGQGYYGYTF.